Reported below is one T cell receptor beta chain. Its antigen is still unknown. Treatment-naive patients with stable or active relapsing-remitting disease were the multiple sclerosis controls. Negative isolation yielded CD8+ and CD4+ T cells; FACS enriched TEMRA cells. This sample is part of a study of CD8 T cells in Susac syndrome. Overall study results and limits: A relatively small number of individuals underwent TCR sequencing and HLA analysis.

cDNA came from roughly 0.47 to 1 ug RNA primed by random hexamers. An immunoSEQ multiplex PCR generated amplified TCR beta CDR3 products spanning 54 Vbeta and 13 Jbeta. Each CDR3 protein is one row after TCRdb ran MiXCR on the immunoSEQ multiplex PCR reads. The sample lists a few hundred thousand distinct CDR3 sequences; around 95% were seen once. Trimming stripped 1 base from V and 0 bases from J, with 6 bases between. The CDR3 is 13 residues long. Germline CDR1 and CDR2: SQVTM and ANQGSEA. The chain combines TRBV29-1 with TRBJ1-1; D may be TRBD1 (5 bases). The TCR was taken from a human donor with multiple sclerosis. Sequencing was performed on CD4+ T cells from PBMCs. The CDR3 sequence: CSVEATVNTEAFF. DNA for the CDR3: TGCAGCGTTGAAGCGACAGTGAACACTGAAGCTTTCTTT.